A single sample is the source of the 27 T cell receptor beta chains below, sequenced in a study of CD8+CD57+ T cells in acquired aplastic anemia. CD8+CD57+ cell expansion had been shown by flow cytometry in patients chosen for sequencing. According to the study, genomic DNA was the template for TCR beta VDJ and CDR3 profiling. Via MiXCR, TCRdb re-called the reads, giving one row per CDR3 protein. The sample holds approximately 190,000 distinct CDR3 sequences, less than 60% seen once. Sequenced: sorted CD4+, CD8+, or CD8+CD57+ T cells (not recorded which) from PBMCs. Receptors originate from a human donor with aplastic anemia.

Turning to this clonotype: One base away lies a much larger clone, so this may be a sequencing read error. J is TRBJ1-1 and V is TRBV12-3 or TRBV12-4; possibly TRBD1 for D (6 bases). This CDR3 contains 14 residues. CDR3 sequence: CASSLEGGVTDAFF. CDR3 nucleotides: TGTGCCAGCAGTTTGGAGGGGGGGGTCACTGACGCTTTCTTT.

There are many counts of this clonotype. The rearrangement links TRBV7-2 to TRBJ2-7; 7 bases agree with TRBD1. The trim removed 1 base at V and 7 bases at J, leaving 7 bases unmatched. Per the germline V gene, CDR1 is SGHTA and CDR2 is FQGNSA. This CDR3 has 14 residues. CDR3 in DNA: TGTGCCAGCAGCTTAGGAGGGGGCCTCTGGGAGCAGTACTTC. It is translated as CASSLGGGLWEQYF.

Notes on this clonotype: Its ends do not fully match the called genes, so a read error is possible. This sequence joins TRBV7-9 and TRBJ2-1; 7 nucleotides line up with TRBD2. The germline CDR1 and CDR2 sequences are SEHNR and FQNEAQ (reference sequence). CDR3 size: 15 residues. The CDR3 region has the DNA TGTGCCAGCATCTTAGCTAGCGGCTCCTACAATGAGCAGTTCTTC. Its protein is CASILASGSYNEQFF.

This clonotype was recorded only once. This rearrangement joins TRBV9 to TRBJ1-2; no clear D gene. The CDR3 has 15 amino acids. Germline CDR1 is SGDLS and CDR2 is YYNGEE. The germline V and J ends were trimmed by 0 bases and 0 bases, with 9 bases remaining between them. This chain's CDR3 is CASSVDGSTNYGYTF. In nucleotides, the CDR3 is TGTGCCAGCAGCGTAGACGGCAGTACTAACTATGGCTACACCTTC.

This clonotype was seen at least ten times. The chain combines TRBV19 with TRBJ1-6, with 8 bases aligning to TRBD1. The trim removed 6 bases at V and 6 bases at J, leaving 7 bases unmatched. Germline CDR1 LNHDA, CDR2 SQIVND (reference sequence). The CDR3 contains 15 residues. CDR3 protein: CASSDRGARNSPLHF. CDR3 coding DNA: TGTGCCAGTAGCGACAGGGGCGCTCGTAATTCACCCCTCCACTTT.

The CDR3 nucleotides are TGTGCCTGGAGTGTAGGTCGGTCAGGGAACACTGAAGCTTTCTTT. This sequence encodes CAWSVGRSGNTEAFF. The rearrangement joins TRBV30 to TRBJ1-1; D uncertain. This CDR3 is built from 15 residues. The germline gives CDR1 GTSNPN, CDR2 SVGIG (reference sequence). Between the trimmed V and J ends, which lost 0 bases and 1 base, there was a span of 12 bases. Supplemented by reference TRBV30 and TRBJ1-1, the full variable domain reads SQTIHQWPATLVQPVGSPLSLECTVEGTSNPNLYWYRQAAGRGLQLLFYSVGIGQISSEVPQNLSASRPQDRQFILSSKKLLLSDSGFYLCAWSVGRSGNTEAFFGQGTRLTVV.

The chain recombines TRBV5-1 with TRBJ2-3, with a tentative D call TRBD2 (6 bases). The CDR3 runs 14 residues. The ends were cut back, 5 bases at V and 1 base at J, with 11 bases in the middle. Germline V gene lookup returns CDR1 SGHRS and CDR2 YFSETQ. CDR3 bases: TGCGCCAGCAGACCCTCGGGGGGCACAGATACGCAGTATTTT. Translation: CASRPSGGTDTQYF.

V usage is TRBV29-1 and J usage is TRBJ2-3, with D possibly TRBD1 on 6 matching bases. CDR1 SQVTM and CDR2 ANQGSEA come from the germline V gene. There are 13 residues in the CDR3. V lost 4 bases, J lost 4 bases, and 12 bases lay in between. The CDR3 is CSVVETGPDTQYF. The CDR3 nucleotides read TGCAGCGTTGTAGAAACAGGGCCAGATACGCAGTATTTT.

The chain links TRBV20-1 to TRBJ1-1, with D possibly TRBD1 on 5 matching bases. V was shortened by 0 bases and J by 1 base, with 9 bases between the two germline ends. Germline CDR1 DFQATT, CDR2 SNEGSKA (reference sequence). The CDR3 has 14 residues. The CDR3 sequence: CSAREQGRNTEAFF. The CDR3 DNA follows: TGCAGTGCTAGAGAGCAGGGTCGGAACACTGAAGCTTTCTTT.

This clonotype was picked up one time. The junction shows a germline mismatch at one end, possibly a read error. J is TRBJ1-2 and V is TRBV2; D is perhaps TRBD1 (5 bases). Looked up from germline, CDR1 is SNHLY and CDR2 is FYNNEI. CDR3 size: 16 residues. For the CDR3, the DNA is TGTGCCGGCAGTCCAAGTACGGGACGGACTAACTATGGCTACACCTTC. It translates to CAGSPSTGRTNYGYTF.

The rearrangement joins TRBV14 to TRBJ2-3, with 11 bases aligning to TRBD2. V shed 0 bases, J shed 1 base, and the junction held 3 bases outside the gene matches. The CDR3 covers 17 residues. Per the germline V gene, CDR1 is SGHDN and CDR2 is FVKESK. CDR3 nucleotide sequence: TGTGCCAGCAGCCAAGATCGACTAGCGGGACGCACAGATACGCAGTATTTT. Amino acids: CASSQDRLAGRTDTQYF. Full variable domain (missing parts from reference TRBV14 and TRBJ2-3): EAGVTQFPSHSVIEKGQTVTLRCDPISGHDNLYWYRRVMGKEIKFLLHFVKESKQDESGMPNNRFLAERTGGTYSTLKVQPAELEDSGVYFCASSQDRLAGRTDTQYFGPGTRLTVL.

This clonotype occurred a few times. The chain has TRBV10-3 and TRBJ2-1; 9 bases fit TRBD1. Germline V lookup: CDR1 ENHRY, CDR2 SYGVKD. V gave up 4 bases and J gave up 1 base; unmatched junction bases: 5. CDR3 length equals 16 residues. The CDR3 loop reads CAISAQGQGSYNEQFF. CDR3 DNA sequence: TGTGCCATCAGTGCCCAGGGACAGGGATCCTACAATGAGCAGTTCTTC.

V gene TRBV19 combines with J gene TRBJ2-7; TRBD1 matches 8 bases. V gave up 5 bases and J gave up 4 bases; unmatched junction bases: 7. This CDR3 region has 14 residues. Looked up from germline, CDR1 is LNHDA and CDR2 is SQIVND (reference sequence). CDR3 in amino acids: CASSVWTGSYEQYF. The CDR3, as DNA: TGTGCCAGTAGTGTATGGACAGGGAGTTACGAGCAGTACTTC.

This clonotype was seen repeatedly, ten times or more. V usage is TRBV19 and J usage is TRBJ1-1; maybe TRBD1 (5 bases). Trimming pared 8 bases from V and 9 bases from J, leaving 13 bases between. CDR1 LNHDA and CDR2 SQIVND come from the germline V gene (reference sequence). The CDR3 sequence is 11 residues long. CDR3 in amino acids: CASQAGRKAFF. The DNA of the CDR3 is TGTGCCAGTCAGGCAGGGAGGAAAGCTTTCTTT.

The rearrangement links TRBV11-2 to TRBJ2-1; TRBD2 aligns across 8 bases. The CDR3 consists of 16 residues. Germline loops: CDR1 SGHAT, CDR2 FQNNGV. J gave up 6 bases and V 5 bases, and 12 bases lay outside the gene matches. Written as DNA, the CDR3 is TGTGCCAGCAGCCCACTCATGGCGGGAGGCCGCAATGAGCAGTTCTTC. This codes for CASSPLMAGGRNEQFF.

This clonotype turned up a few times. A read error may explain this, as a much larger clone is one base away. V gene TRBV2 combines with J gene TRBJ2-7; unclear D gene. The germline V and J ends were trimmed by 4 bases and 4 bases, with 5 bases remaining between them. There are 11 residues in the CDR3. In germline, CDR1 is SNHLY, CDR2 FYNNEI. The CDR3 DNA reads TGTGCCAGCAGTGTACAGTACGAGCAGTACTTC. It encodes CASSVQYEQYF.

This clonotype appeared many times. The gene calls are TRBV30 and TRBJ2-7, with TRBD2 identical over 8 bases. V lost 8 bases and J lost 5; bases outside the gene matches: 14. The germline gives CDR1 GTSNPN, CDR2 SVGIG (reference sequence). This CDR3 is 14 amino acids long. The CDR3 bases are TGTGCCAACCACGGGGGGGAGCTGTGCCACGAGCAGTACTTC. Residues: CANHGGELCHEQYF. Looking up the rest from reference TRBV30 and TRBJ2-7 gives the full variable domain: SQTIHQWPATLVQPVGSPLSLECTVEGTSNPNLYWYRQAAGRGLQLLFYSVGIGQISSEVPQNLSASRPQDRQFILSSKKLLLSDSGFYLCANHGGELCHEQYFGPGTRLTVT.

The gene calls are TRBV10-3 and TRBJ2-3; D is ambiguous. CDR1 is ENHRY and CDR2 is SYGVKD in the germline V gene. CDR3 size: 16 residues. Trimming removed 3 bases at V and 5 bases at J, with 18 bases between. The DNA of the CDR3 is TGTGCCATCAGTGACTCGGAGAGGACCGAAGGAGATACGCAGTATTTT. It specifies CAISDSERTEGDTQYF.

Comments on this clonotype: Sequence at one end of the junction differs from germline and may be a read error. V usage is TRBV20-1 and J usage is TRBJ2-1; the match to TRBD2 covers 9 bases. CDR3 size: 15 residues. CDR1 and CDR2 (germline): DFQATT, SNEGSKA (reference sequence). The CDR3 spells CSARGGRASYNEQFF. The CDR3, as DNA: TGCAGTGCTAGAGGCGGGAGGGCCTCCTACAACGAGCAGTTCTTC.

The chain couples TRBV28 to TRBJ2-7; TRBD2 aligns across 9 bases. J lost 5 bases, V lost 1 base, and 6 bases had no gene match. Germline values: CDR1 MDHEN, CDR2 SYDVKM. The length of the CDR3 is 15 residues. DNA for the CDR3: TGTGCCAGCAGTTTATTCGTAGCGGGAGCTCACGAGCAGTACTTC. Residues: CASSLFVAGAHEQYF.

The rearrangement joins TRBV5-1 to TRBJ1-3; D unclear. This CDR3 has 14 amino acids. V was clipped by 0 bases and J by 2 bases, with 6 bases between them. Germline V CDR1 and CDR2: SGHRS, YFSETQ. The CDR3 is CASSLEDPGNTIYF. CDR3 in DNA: TGCGCCAGCAGCTTGGAAGATCCTGGAAACACCATATATTTT.

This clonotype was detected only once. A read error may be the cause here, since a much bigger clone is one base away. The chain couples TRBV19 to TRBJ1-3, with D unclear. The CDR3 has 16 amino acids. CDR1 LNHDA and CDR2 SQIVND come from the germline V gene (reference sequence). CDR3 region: CASSTHLGRSGDTIYF. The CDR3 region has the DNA TGTGCCAGTAGTACCCACCTCGGCCGCTCTGGAGACACCATATATTTT.

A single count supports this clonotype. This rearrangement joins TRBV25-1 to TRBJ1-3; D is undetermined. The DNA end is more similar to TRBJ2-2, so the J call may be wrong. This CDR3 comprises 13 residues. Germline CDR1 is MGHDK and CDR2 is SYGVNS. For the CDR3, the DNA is TGTGCCAGCAGTTGGACGGATGCCGGGGAGCTGTTTTTT. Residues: CASSWTDAGELFF.

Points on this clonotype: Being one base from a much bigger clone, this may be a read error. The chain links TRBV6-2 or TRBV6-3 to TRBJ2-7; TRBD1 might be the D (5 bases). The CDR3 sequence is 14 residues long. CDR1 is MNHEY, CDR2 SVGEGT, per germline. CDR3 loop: CTSNLQESSYEQYF. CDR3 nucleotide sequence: TGTACCAGCAACTTACAGGAAAGTTCCTACGAGCAGTACTTC.

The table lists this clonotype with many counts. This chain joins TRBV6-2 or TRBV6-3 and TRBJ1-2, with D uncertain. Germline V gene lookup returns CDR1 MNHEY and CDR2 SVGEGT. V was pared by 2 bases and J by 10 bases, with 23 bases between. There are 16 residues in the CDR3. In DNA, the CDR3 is TGTGCCAGCAGTTACCTTCCCTGGGCCGCCTCGCCAGACTACACCTTC. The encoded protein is CASSYLPWAASPDYTF.

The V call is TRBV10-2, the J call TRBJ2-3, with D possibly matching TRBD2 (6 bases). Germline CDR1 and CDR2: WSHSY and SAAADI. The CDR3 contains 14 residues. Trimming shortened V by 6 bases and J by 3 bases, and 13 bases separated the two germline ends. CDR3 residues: CASSGIAGTDTQYF. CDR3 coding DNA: TGCGCCAGCAGCGGTATTGCGGGAACAGATACGCAGTATTTT.

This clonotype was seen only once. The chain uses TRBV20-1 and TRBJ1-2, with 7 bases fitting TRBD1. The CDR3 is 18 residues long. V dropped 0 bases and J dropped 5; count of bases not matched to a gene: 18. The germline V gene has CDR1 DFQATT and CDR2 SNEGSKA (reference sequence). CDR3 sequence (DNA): TGCAGTGCTAGAGATCGGCCAGGGGGATTTTATTCGTGGTATGGCTACACCTTC. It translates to CSARDRPGGFYSWYGYTF.